These 22 T cell receptor beta chains originate from one sample sequenced in a study of cytomegalovirus exposure and HLA in healthy donors. The primer mix had 60 Vbeta and 13 Jbeta primers. The assay was immunoSEQ multiplex PCR, and TCRdb's table has in-frame clones only and misses some. This sample yields roughly 130,000 clones, of which about 70% are seen a single time; over 2% belongs to the top ten. Specimen: PBMCs. Receptor source: a middle-aged woman in good health and CMV-seropositive.

V is TRBV28 and J is TRBJ1-1; no definite D call. The CDR3 covers 14 residues. Trimming took 8 bases from V and 3 from J, leaving 16 bases between them. Germline assignment: CDR1 MDHEN and CDR2 SYDVKM. The CDR3 here is CASGDYNRDTEAFF. DNA for the CDR3: TGTGCCAGCGGAGACTATAACCGAGACACTGAAGCTTTCTTT.

The V call is TRBV30, the J call TRBJ2-5; D ambiguous. The last part of the DNA fits TRBJ2-7 better; the J call may be wrong. Germline V gene sequence: CDR1 GTSNPN, CDR2 SVGIG (reference sequence). The CDR3 contains 18 residues. CDR3 amino acids: CAWRRPRKPAETEYEQYF. The CDR3 nucleotides are TGTGCCTGGAGGAGACCCCGGAAACCCGCAGAAACGGAGTACGAGCAGTACTTC.

The rearrangement uses TRBV10-3 and TRBJ1-2; 8 bases fit TRBD1. The V and J ends lost 5 bases and 1 base, in that order; junction bases with no gene match: 3. Germline V gene data show CDR1 as ENHRY and CDR2 as SYGVKD. This CDR3 region has 14 residues. This chain's CDR3 is CAISLDRGNYGYTF. CDR3 in DNA: TGTGCCATCAGTTTAGACAGGGGTAACTATGGCTACACCTTC.

In this sample, this clone turned up a few times. This chain links TRBV18 with TRBJ1-5; D is unresolved. The germline CDR1 and CDR2 sequences are KGHSH and LQKENI. This CDR3 has 14 residues. V lost 2 bases and J lost 7, with 12 bases in between. The CDR3 DNA reads TGTGCCAGCTCACCAGCAGCACTAGCCCAGCCCCAGCATTTT. Translation gives CASSPAALAQPQHF. Full variable domain (remainder filled in from reference TRBV18 and TRBJ1-5): NAGVMQNPRHLVRRRGQEARLRCSPMKGHSHVYWYRQLPEEGLKFMVYLQKENIIDESGMPKERFSAEFPKEGPSILRIQQVVRGDSAAYFCASSPAALAQPQHFGDGTRLSIL.

V is TRBV28 and J is TRBJ1-4, with a weak D call TRBD1 (5 bases). The CDR3 sequence is 18 residues long. CDR1 MDHEN and CDR2 SYDVKM come from the germline V gene. Trimming took 3 bases from V and 0 from J, leaving 17 bases between them. In nucleotides, the CDR3 is TGTGCCAGCAGTTTTCTCGACAGAATTCGCTCAACTAATGAAAAACTGTTTTTT. Amino acid sequence: CASSFLDRIRSTNEKLFF.

V usage is TRBV9 and J usage is TRBJ2-7; no clear D. The V gene's germline CDR1 is SGDLS and CDR2 YYNGEE. Trimming cost V 0 bases and J 6 bases, with 13 bases left between them. The CDR3 runs to 14 residues. The chain's CDR3 is CASSVDSPSVEQYF. The CDR3, as DNA: TGTGCCAGCAGCGTAGACTCTCCCAGCGTCGAGCAGTACTTC.

The chain joins TRBV13 to TRBJ1-2; weak D call: TRBD1 (6 bases). V was clipped by 6 bases and J by 2 bases, with 19 bases between them. The V gene's germline CDR1 is PRHDT and CDR2 FYEKMQ (reference sequence). This CDR3 comprises 16 residues. Here the CDR3 reads CASRPTGPKGNYGYTF. The CDR3, as DNA: TGTGCCAGCAGACCGACAGGTCCTAAGGGGAACTATGGCTACACCTTC.

This clone appeared once. The gene calls are TRBV5-4 and TRBJ1-1; D ambiguous. Trimming cost V 4 bases and J 10 bases, with 14 bases left between them. The CDR3 runs to 12 residues. The germline gives CDR1 SGHNT, CDR2 YYREEE (reference sequence). The DNA for the CDR3 is TGTGCCAGCAGCGGCGGAGGACCCGGAGCTTTCTTT. Amino acids: CASSGGGPGAFF.

This clone was seen a few times. The V and J genes are TRBV11-2 and TRBJ2-1, with 7 bases that match TRBD2. With V trimmed by 5 bases and J by 6 bases, 13 bases remained unmatched. The CDR3 has 16 residues. Germline V gives CDR1 SGHAT, CDR2 FQNNGV. The CDR3 bases are TGTGCCAGCAGCCCAAGCGGGGAGGGCCGGAGCAATGAGCAGTTCTTC. It codes for CASSPSGEGRSNEQFF.

To note about this clone: The junction differs from germline at one of its ends, possibly a read error. The genes are TRBV5-1 and TRBJ2-4; 8 bases align to TRBD1. Germline V gene lookup returns CDR1 SGHRS and CDR2 YFSETQ. The CDR3 covers 20 residues. The CDR3 protein is CASRLEEGQVGQEFKNIQYF. The CDR3 DNA sequence: TGCGCCAGCAGATTGGAGGAAGGACAAGTGGGACAGGAATTCAAAAACATTCAGTACTTC.

This clone has just a few counts. The chain couples TRBV7-2 to TRBJ1-1, with 7 bases identical to TRBD1. CDR1 is SGHTA and CDR2 is FQGNSA in the germline V gene. The CDR3 has 14 residues. The V segment lost 3 bases and the J segment 5 bases; nucleotides outside the gene matches: 6. In nucleotides, the CDR3 is TGTGCCAGCAGCTTTCAGGGGGGAAGGACTGAAGCTTTCTTT. It specifies CASSFQGGRTEAFF.

The rearrangement links TRBV27 to TRBJ2-1; D remains ambiguous. The CDR3 is made up of 21 amino acids. Germline CDR1 MNHEY, CDR2 SMNVEV (reference sequence). The V end was cut by 2 bases, the J end by 6 bases, with 32 bases between. Written as DNA, the CDR3 is TGTGCCAGCAGTTTAGAAGTTACCTACACCGATGGGCGCATGTGGGTCAATGAGCAGTTCTTC. Translated, it gives CASSLEVTYTDGRMWVNEQFF.

The J gene is TRBJ2-2, the V gene TRBV28; no firm D call. This CDR3 comprises 11 residues. From germline, CDR1 is MDHEN and CDR2 SYDVKM. The V and J ends lost 5 bases and 7 bases respectively, with 5 bases between them. CDR3 region: CASSPGGELFF. The CDR3 DNA follows: TGTGCCAGCAGTCCGGGCGGGGAGCTGTTTTTT.

The genes are TRBV6-1 and TRBJ1-6; tentative D call: TRBD1 (6 bases). The CDR3 covers 14 residues. With 5 bases removed from V and 6 bases from J, the gap between germline ends came to 11 bases. From germline, CDR1 is MNHNS and CDR2 SASEGT. CDR3 nucleotide sequence: TGTGCCAGCAGTACTCAGGGGACTAATTCACCCCTCCACTTT. It translates to CASSTQGTNSPLHF.

The chain uses TRBV27 and TRBJ1-1; 7 nucleotides line up with TRBD1. Germline CDR1 is MNHEY and CDR2 is SMNVEV (reference sequence). V was pared by 6 bases and J by 6 bases, with 1 base of the junction left unmatched. This CDR3 region has 11 residues. CDR3 nucleotide sequence: TGTGCCAGCAGAGGGGGCCCTGAAGCTTTCTTT. Encoded protein: CASRGGPEAFF.

In DNA form, the CDR3 reads TGTGCCAGCAGCTTAGTAACAGGGGGCGGGTCCGAGCAGTACTTC. This translates into CASSLVTGGGSEQYF. The chain couples TRBV7-9 to TRBJ2-7; the match to TRBD1 covers 9 bases. V was pared by 1 base and J by 6 bases, with 7 bases of the junction left unmatched. Germline V gene sequence: CDR1 SEHNR, CDR2 FQNEAQ (reference sequence). The CDR3 covers 15 residues.

The V and J genes are TRBV7-9 and TRBJ2-7, with a possible D match to TRBD1 (6 bases). The CDR3 is 12 amino acids. Germline CDR1 is SEHNR and CDR2 is FQNEAQ (reference sequence). V lost 5 bases to trimming and J lost 6 bases, with 11 bases between them. The CDR3 sequence: CASSTTGFEQYF. CDR3 in DNA: TGTGCCAGCAGCACTACAGGGTTCGAGCAGTACTTC.

V usage is TRBV4-3 and J usage is TRBJ2-7, with D possibly matching TRBD2 (6 bases). This CDR3 is built from 17 residues. The V and J ends lost 4 bases and 0 bases respectively, with 19 bases between them. Germline V gene lookup returns CDR1 LGHNA and CDR2 YSLEER. The CDR3 is CASSLLPTRPLSYEQYF. The CDR3 nucleotides read TGCGCCAGCAGCCTCCTACCGACTAGACCCCTCTCCTACGAGCAGTACTTC.

V and J are TRBV28 and TRBJ2-6; TRBD1 matches 8 bases. Trimming cost V 10 bases and J 1 base; bases outside gene matches: 12. CDR1 MDHEN and CDR2 SYDVKM come from the germline V gene. CDR3 size: 17 residues. This CDR3 is CATWDRSRRSGANVLTF. CDR3 DNA: TGTGCCACCTGGGACAGGTCAAGGCGATCTGGGGCCAACGTCCTGACTTTC.

V and J are TRBV6-5 and TRBJ1-2; a possible D gene is TRBD1 (5 bases). Germline V gives CDR1 MNHEY, CDR2 SVGAGI. The V and J ends lost 2 bases and 4 bases respectively, with 14 bases between them. The CDR3 sequence is 15 residues long. The CDR3 DNA reads as TGTGCCAGCAGTTACGGGGCAGGGAAGAGCTATGGCTACACCTTC. Its translation is CASSYGAGKSYGYTF.

V usage is TRBV5-6 and J usage is TRBJ1-1; the match to TRBD1 covers 7 bases. This CDR3 contains 16 residues. Germline-derived CDR1 and CDR2 are SGHDT and YYEEEE. The V gene end was trimmed by 1 base and the J gene end by 2 bases; junction bases not matched to a gene: 8. The chain's CDR3 is CASSLLSGQPNTEAFF. The CDR3 DNA follows: TGTGCCAGCAGCTTGCTATCGGGACAGCCAAACACTGAAGCTTTCTTT. Complete variable domain (other parts from reference TRBV5-6 and TRBJ1-1): DAGVTQSPTHLIKTRGQQVTLRCSPKSGHDTVSWYQQALGQGPQFIFQYYEEEERQRGNFPDRFSGHQFPNYSSELNVNALLLGDSALYLCASSLLSGQPNTEAFFGQGTRLTVV.

The chain links TRBV5-1 to TRBJ2-4; 12 bases are shared with TRBD1. The germline gives CDR1 SGHRS, CDR2 YFSETQ. The CDR3 sequence is 15 residues long. The V segment lost 4 bases and the J segment 6 bases; nucleotides outside the gene matches: 5. CDR3: CASSPGQGASNIQYF. CDR3 bases: TGCGCCAGCAGCCCGGGACAGGGGGCTTCAAACATTCAGTACTTC.